Listed here are 14 T cell receptor beta chains from one sample, sequenced in a study of T-cell memory formation after mild COVID-19. TCRdb analysed the 5' RACE reads with MiXCR anew, one entry per CDR3 protein. The top ten clones hold 40% of a sample with more than 85,000 distinct CDR3 sequences, over 8.5% of them seen once. The source material was PBMCs or a T cell subset sorted from them (not recorded which). These receptors were taken from a man between 18 and 35 years old who had mild COVID-19 (a few samples of this study predate the infection). Cell type and time point are not known.

The chain is built from TRBV5-1 and TRBJ2-3, with D hard to call. Germline V gene sequence: CDR1 SGHRS, CDR2 YFSETQ. The CDR3 contains 15 residues. Trimming took 0 bases from V and 6 from J, leaving 14 bases between them. The CDR3 region is CASSLELAARDTQYF. The CDR3 DNA follows: TGCGCCAGCAGCTTGGAATTGGCAGCGCGGGATACGCAGTATTTT.

The rearrangement uses TRBV20-1 and TRBJ1-1; TRBD1 might be the D (5 bases). V gave up 0 bases and J gave up 5 bases, with 19 bases separating them. The CDR3 length is 16 residues. The germline V gene has CDR1 DFQATT and CDR2 SNEGSKA (reference sequence). DNA of the CDR3: TGCAGTGCTAGAGATTGGGGGGTGGGCGGCTTTACTGAAGCTTTCTTT. As protein: CSARDWGVGGFTEAFF.

V and J are TRBV28 and TRBJ2-1; 8 positions agree with TRBD2. The CDR3 sequence is 16 residues long. With 5 bases clipped from V and 0 bases from J, the junction kept 6 bases outside the gene matches. From germline, CDR1 is MDHEN and CDR2 SYDVKM. The CDR3 spells CASSQAGLASYNEQFF. CDR3 in DNA: TGTGCCAGCAGTCAAGCCGGACTAGCCTCCTACAATGAGCAGTTCTTC.

The chain couples TRBV20-1 to TRBJ1-2, with 7 nucleotides matching TRBD1. CDR3 length: 14 residues. V shed 5 bases, J shed 4 bases, and the junction held 10 bases outside the gene matches. The germline V gene has CDR1 DFQATT and CDR2 SNEGSKA (reference sequence). The CDR3: CSAGERGLAYGYTF. CDR3 in DNA: TGCAGTGCTGGGGAAAGGGGGCTGGCCTATGGCTACACCTTC.

This clonotype has a handful of counts. The chain links TRBV7-2 to TRBJ2-2; tentatively, D is TRBD1 (5 bases). The CDR3 totals 15 residues. Germline CDR1 SGHTA, CDR2 FQGNSA. Trimming pared 4 bases from V and 1 base from J, leaving 10 bases between. The CDR3 DNA sequence: TGTGCCAGCAGCTCGACAGAGCTGAACACCGGGGAGCTGTTTTTT. Translation gives CASSSTELNTGELFF.

This clonotype was seen more than once but under ten times. The J gene is TRBJ2-7, the V gene TRBV10-3; TRBD1 might be the D (5 bases). The CDR3 contains 15 residues. CDR1 and CDR2 from the germline V gene are ENHRY and SYGVKD. The V gene lost 0 bases and the J gene lost 3 bases, with 12 bases spanning the gap. CDR3 in DNA: TGTGCCATCAGTGAGTCAGAGACAGAGATCTACGAGCAGTACGTC. The encoded protein is CAISESETEIYEQYV.

There are a few counts of this clonotype. The CDR3 sequence is CASSKGAYLNSNQPQHF. The CDR3 bases are TGTGCCAGCAGTAAGGGGGCCTACTTGAATAGCAATCAGCCCCAGCATTTT. V and J are TRBV6-2 or TRBV6-3 and TRBJ1-5; 7 bases agree with TRBD1. This CDR3 contains 17 residues. The germline CDR1 and CDR2 sequences are MNHEY and SVGEGT. With V trimmed by 5 bases and J by 0 bases, 10 bases remained unmatched.

This clonotype was seen a few times. This chain uses TRBV5-1 with TRBJ1-3; a weak D match, TRBD1 (6 bases). Germline V gene sequence: CDR1 SGHRS, CDR2 YFSETQ. The V end lost 4 bases, the J end lost 8 bases, and 16 bases lay between the germline ends. There are 14 residues in the CDR3. CDR3 nucleotides: TGCGCCAGCAGCAGGGACCCAGGGGTTGACACCATATATTTT. This encodes CASSRDPGVDTIYF.

This clonotype appeared a few times. The rearrangement uses TRBV7-2 and TRBJ1-1; D is uncertain. The V end lost 8 bases, the J end lost 0 bases, and 7 bases lay between the germline ends. This CDR3 comprises 12 residues. CDR1 is SGHTA and CDR2 is FQGNSA in the germline V gene. The CDR3 spells CASGWVNTEAFF. CDR3 nucleotides: TGTGCCAGCGGATGGGTGAACACTGAAGCTTTCTTT.

The sample holds a few counts of this clonotype. The rearrangement links TRBV5-5 to TRBJ2-5; D gene uncertain. CDR3 length: 14 residues. V was trimmed by 7 bases and J by 2 bases, leaving 15 bases between them. CDR1 is SGHKS and CDR2 is YYEKEE in the germline V gene (reference sequence). The DNA of the CDR3 is TGTGCCAGCGCACTATCCCTGGGGCAAGAGACCCAGTACTTC. Translation gives CASALSLGQETQYF.

The gene calls are TRBV3-2 and TRBJ2-7; no check of the table's D call, TRBD2, against the DNA was made. TRBV3-2 is a pseudogene segment. The CDR3 extends over 12 amino acids. The CDR3 is CASSPTRGEQYV. In DNA, the CDR3 is TGTGCCAGCAGCCCTACCCGCGGCGAGCAGTACGTC.

This clonotype was detected only a few times. The chain combines TRBV3-1 with TRBJ2-3; possible D gene TRBD1, 6 bases. There are 17 residues in the CDR3. Between the trimmed V and J ends, which lost 0 bases and 2 bases, there was a span of 15 bases. Germline V CDR1 and CDR2: LGHDT, YNNKEL (reference sequence). As DNA, the CDR3 is TGTGCCAGCAGCCAAGAAACCGGGACATTGGACACAGATACGCAGTATTTT. Translation gives CASSQETGTLDTDTQYF.

This clonotype was detected only a few times. This chain links TRBV13 with TRBJ1-6; a weak D match, TRBD1 (5 bases). This CDR3 contains 14 residues. Germline assignment: CDR1 PRHDT and CDR2 FYEKMQ (reference sequence). Trimming cost V 3 bases and J 10 bases, with 13 bases left between them. The CDR3: CASSLGEGVSPLHF. CDR3 nucleotide sequence: TGTGCCAGCAGCTTGGGGGAAGGGGTCTCACCCCTCCACTTT. Complete variable domain (other parts from reference TRBV13 and TRBJ1-6): AAGVIQSPRHLIKEKRETATLKCYPIPRHDTVYWYQQGPGQDPQFLISFYEKMQSDKGSIPDRFSAQQFSDYHSELNMSSLELGDSALYFCASSLGEGVSPLHFGNGTRLTVT.

The chain couples TRBV5-1 to TRBJ2-1, with TRBD1 identical over 7 bases. The CDR3 totals 13 residues. The junction had 3 bases not matched to a gene; V was cut back by 1 base and J by 8 bases. The V gene's germline CDR1 is SGHRS and CDR2 YFSETQ. Here the CDR3 reads CASSLTGVYEQFF. The CDR3 region has the DNA TGCGCCAGCAGCTTGACAGGGGTGTATGAGCAGTTCTTC.